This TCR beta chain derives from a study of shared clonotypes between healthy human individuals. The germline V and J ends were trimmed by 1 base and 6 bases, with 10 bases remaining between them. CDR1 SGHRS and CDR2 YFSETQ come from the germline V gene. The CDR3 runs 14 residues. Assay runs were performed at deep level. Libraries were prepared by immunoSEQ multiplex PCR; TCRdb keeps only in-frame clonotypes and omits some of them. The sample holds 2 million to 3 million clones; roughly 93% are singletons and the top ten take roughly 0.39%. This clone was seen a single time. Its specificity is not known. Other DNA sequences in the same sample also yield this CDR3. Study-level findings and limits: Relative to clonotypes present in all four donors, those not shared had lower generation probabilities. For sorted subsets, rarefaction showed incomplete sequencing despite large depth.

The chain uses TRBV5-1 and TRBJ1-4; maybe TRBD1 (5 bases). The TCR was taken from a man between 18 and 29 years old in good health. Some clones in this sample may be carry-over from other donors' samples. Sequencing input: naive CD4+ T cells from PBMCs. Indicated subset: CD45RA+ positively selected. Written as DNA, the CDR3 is TGCGCCAGCAGCTTGCAGGGATCGGATGAAAAACTGTTTTTT. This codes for CASSLQGSDEKLFF.